The 25 T cell receptor beta chains in this list originate from one sample, sequenced in a study of CD8 T cell repertoires and HIV-1 epitope variants. Their antigen targets remain unknown. Sequencing used immunoSEQ multiplex PCR; TCRdb keeps in-frame clones, though not all of them. Here the sample spans around 4,500 clones, 65% to 70% being singletons. The sequencing sample was made of cultured CD8+ T cells derived from PBMCs. These receptors all stem from a male donor with HIV.

The chain couples TRBV13 to TRBJ2-3; 10 nucleotides align to TRBD2. The junction had 9 bases not matched to a gene; V was cut back by 6 bases and J by 6 bases. The CDR3 consists of 15 residues. Germline V lookup: CDR1 PRHDT, CDR2 FYEKMQ (reference sequence). In DNA form, the CDR3 reads TGTGCCAGCAGTCCGCCTAGCGGGGGCGGGGATACGCAGTATTTT. Translation: CASSPPSGGGDTQYF.

The chain has TRBV4-3 and TRBJ2-5; TRBD1 or TRBD2 may be the D gene (6 bases each). Germline-derived CDR1 and CDR2 are LGHNA and YSLEER. Trimming removed 0 bases at V and 5 bases at J, with 16 bases between. The CDR3 has 16 residues. Written as DNA, the CDR3 is TGCGCCAGCAGCCAAGACCCTCCGGGGGCGCACGAGACCCAGTACTTC. Protein product: CASSQDPPGAHETQYF.

This sequence joins TRBV11-1 and TRBJ2-1; possibly TRBD1 for D (6 bases). Between the trimmed V and J ends, which lost 4 bases and 7 bases, there was a span of 8 bases. Germline CDR1 is SGHAT and CDR2 is FQDESV (reference sequence). The CDR3 loop spans 12 amino acids. CDR3 nucleotide sequence: TGTGCCAGCAGCTCAGGGGTAAATGAGCAGTTCTTC. Translated: CASSSGVNEQFF.

The V and J genes are TRBV27 and TRBJ2-3; 8 nucleotides agree with TRBD2. CDR3 length: 15 residues. Germline assignment: CDR1 MNHEY and CDR2 SMNVEV (reference sequence). J lost 0 bases, V lost 5 bases, and 4 bases had no gene match. CDR3 in amino acids: CASSLGGGSTDTQYF. For the CDR3, the DNA is TGTGCCAGCAGTCTCGGGGGGGGGAGCACAGATACGCAGTATTTT.

J is TRBJ2-5 and V is TRBV5-4; 12 bases match TRBD2. The CDR3 extends over 17 amino acids. Trimming removed 4 bases from V and 1 base from J; junction bases left unmatched: 8. Germline CDR1 and CDR2: SGHNT and YYREEE (reference sequence). The CDR3 region is CASSPHTSGGPQETQYF. The CDR3 nucleotides are TGTGCCAGCAGCCCACACACTAGCGGGGGGCCCCAAGAGACCCAGTACTTC.

This sequence joins TRBV7-6 and TRBJ2-7; 8 bases line up with TRBD2. From germline, CDR1 is SGHVS and CDR2 FNYEAQ. Trimming cost V 5 bases and J 2 bases; bases outside gene matches: 5. The CDR3 is 14 residues long. CDR3 residues: CASSRSGVPYEQYF. Here the CDR3 DNA reads TGTGCCAGCAGCCGTAGCGGGGTCCCCTACGAGCAGTACTTC.

This clone was detected only a few times. This chain links TRBV5-4 with TRBJ2-7; 7 positions agree with TRBD1. Germline V gene data show CDR1 as SGHNT and CDR2 as YYREEE (reference sequence). The CDR3 runs to 14 residues. The J segment lost 1 base and the V segment lost 0 bases, leaving 1 base of the junction unmatched. CDR3: CASSLVDRSYEQYF. As DNA, the CDR3 is TGTGCCAGCAGCTTGGTGGACAGGTCCTACGAGCAGTACTTC. Filled out from reference TRBV5-4 and TRBJ2-7, the complete variable domain reads ETGVTQSPTHLIKTRGQQVTLRCSSQSGHNTVSWYQQALGQGPQFIFQYYREEENGRGNFPPRFSGLQFPNYSSELNVNALELDDSALYLCASSLVDRSYEQYFGPGTRLTVT.

The J gene is TRBJ2-4, the V gene TRBV6-6, with D hard to call. Trimming took 4 bases from V and 1 from J, leaving 11 bases between them. This CDR3 comprises 15 residues. CDR1 and CDR2 from the germline V gene are MNHNY and SVGAGI (reference sequence). CDR3 in DNA: TGTGCCAGCAGTTCCCCCGATAGGGCCAAAAACATTCAGTACTTC. This codes for CASSSPDRAKNIQYF.

This clone was seen a few times. The rearrangement joins TRBV21-1 to TRBJ2-7. TRBV21-1 is assigned pseudogene status. This CDR3 is built from 13 residues. The CDR3, as DNA: TGTGCCAGCAGCTTACCAAGCTCCTACGAGCAGTACTTC. Protein: CASSLPSSYEQYF.

This chain joins TRBV6-5 and TRBJ2-3, with 7 bases fitting TRBD2. This CDR3 spans 15 amino acids. The J segment lost 4 bases and the V segment lost 5 bases, leaving 9 bases of the junction unmatched. Germline V gene data show CDR1 as MNHEY and CDR2 as SVGAGI. CDR3 protein: CASSLRDYGADTQYF. Here the CDR3 DNA reads TGTGCCAGCAGTCTCCGGGACTACGGGGCAGATACGCAGTATTTT.

There are a few counts of this clone. This chain links TRBV7-2 with TRBJ1-6; D remains ambiguous. CDR1 is SGHTA, CDR2 FQGNSA, per germline. V lost 6 bases and J lost 6, with 12 bases in between. The length of the CDR3 is 14 residues. The CDR3 loop reads CASRGILGNSPLHF. CDR3 DNA: TGTGCCAGCAGAGGGATTTTGGGTAATTCACCCCTCCACTTT. The variable domain in full, completed from reference TRBV7-2 and TRBJ1-6, reads GAGVSQSPSNKVTEKGKDVELRCDPISGHTALYWYRQSLGQGLEFLIYFQGNSAPDKSGLPSDRFSAERTGGSVSTLTIQRTQQEDSAVYLCASRGILGNSPLHFGNGTRLTVT.

The chain uses TRBV7-6 and TRBJ1-5; no reliable D call. This CDR3 has 15 residues. From germline, CDR1 is SGHVS and CDR2 FNYEAQ. Trimming took off 1 base at V and 2 bases at J, with 9 bases between the two ends. The CDR3 reads CASSLDGFGNQPQHF. Here the CDR3 DNA reads TGTGCCAGCAGCTTAGACGGGTTTGGCAATCAGCCCCAGCATTTT.

The chain carries TRBV9 and TRBJ2-1; 14 nucleotides align to TRBD2. The CDR3 loop spans 15 amino acids. Germline V CDR1 and CDR2: SGDLS, YYNGEE. Unmatched junction bases numbered 4, after V lost 4 bases and J lost 7 bases. CDR3 bases: TGTGCCAGCAGCCTGGGACTAGCGGGAGAAAATGAGCAGTTCTTC. It specifies CASSLGLAGENEQFF.

V gene TRBV2 combines with J gene TRBJ1-1; D may be TRBD1 (5 bases). The length of the CDR3 is 16 residues. Per germline, CDR1 SNHLY and CDR2 FYNNEI. The V and J ends lost 5 bases and 1 base respectively, with 17 bases between them. Here the CDR3 DNA reads TGTGCCAGCAGTTTTACCCAAACCGGGGGGAACACTGAAGCTTTCTTT. Translation: CASSFTQTGGNTEAFF.

In this sample, this clone turned up a few times. The chain recombines TRBV28 with TRBJ1-5; 9 bases line up with TRBD1. The V and J ends lost 5 bases and 4 bases, in that order; junction bases with no gene match: 3. This CDR3 has 14 residues. Germline V lookup: CDR1 MDHEN, CDR2 SYDVKM. The CDR3 region is CASSLGTGNQPQHF. The DNA of the CDR3 is TGTGCCAGCAGTCTCGGGACAGGGAATCAGCCCCAGCATTTT.

The rearrangement joins TRBV5-4 to TRBJ1-6, with D unclear. Trimming removed 0 bases from V and 9 bases from J, with 10 bases in between. The germline gives CDR1 SGHNT, CDR2 YYREEE (reference sequence). The CDR3 runs 14 residues. Written as DNA, the CDR3 is TGTGCCAGCAGCTTGGCCGAAATGGGTTCACCCCTCCACTTT. Protein product: CASSLAEMGSPLHF.

This clone was observed a handful of times. The rearrangement links TRBV28 to TRBJ2-3; no clear D. Germline V CDR1 and CDR2: MDHEN, SYDVKM. The CDR3 length is 14 residues. Trimming left V 5 bases short and J 0 bases short, with 9 bases between. The CDR3 loop is CASSPVVSTDTQYF. CDR3 DNA sequence: TGTGCCAGCAGTCCGGTAGTAAGCACAGATACGCAGTATTTT.

The chain employs TRBV28 and TRBJ1-4; no reliable D call. Germline V gene sequence: CDR1 MDHEN, CDR2 SYDVKM. The CDR3 has 19 amino acids. Trimming cost V 3 bases and J 2 bases, with 22 bases left between them. The CDR3 nucleotides read TGTGCCAGCAGTTTTAACGCGTATCGGGCCCTACGTACTAATGAAAAACTGTTTTTT. This gives the protein CASSFNAYRALRTNEKLFF.

The J gene is TRBJ2-1, the V gene TRBV5-8; 7 bases are a match to TRBD2. The V segment lost 0 bases and the J segment 8 bases; nucleotides outside the gene matches: 5. The CDR3 is made up of 14 amino acids. CDR1 is SGHTS and CDR2 is YDEGEE in the germline V gene. CDR3 in amino acids: CASSLDSGLDEQFF. The CDR3 DNA sequence: TGTGCCAGCAGCTTGGATAGCGGGTTGGATGAGCAGTTCTTC.

J is TRBJ2-7 and V is TRBV6-6; a possible D gene is TRBD2 (5 bases). The CDR3 runs to 13 residues. Trimming removed 8 bases from V and 0 bases from J, with 11 bases in between. Germline loops: CDR1 MNHNY, CDR2 SVGAGI (reference sequence). CDR3: CASEGSSSYEQYF. DNA for the CDR3: TGTGCCAGCGAGGGAAGCAGCTCCTACGAGCAGTACTTC.

The chain couples TRBV6-5 to TRBJ1-2; possibly TRBD1 for D (5 bases). Germline CDR1 reads MNHEY; CDR2 reads SVGAGI. The CDR3 totals 14 residues. V lost 2 bases, J lost 8 bases, and 15 bases lay in between. DNA for the CDR3: TGTGCCAGCAGTTACCAAGGAGGGGCCGGGGGCTACACCTTC. It is translated as CASSYQGGAGGYTF.

The chain uses TRBV4-3 and TRBJ2-6; the D call may be TRBD1 or TRBD2 (5 bases each). The V and J ends lost 0 bases and 3 bases respectively, with 9 bases between them. The germline CDR1 and CDR2 sequences are LGHNA and YSLEER. CDR3 length equals 16 residues. CDR3 nucleotide sequence: TGCGCCAGCAGCCAAGATTCGAGGGGTGGGGCCAACGTCCTGACTTTC. It specifies CASSQDSRGGANVLTF.

J is TRBJ1-4 and V is TRBV29-1, with TRBD1 as a possible D gene (5 bases). From germline, CDR1 is SQVTM and CDR2 ANQGSEA. Between the trimmed V and J ends, which lost 7 bases and 8 bases, there was a span of 20 bases. There are 14 residues in the CDR3. CDR3 in amino acids: CSATRGGVKEKLFF. The DNA for the CDR3 is TGCAGCGCCACCCGTGGAGGGGTGAAAGAAAAACTGTTTTTT.

The chain is built from TRBV7-3 and TRBJ1-1; D remains ambiguous. The CDR3 has 13 amino acids. Trimming removed 4 bases at V and 3 bases at J, with 9 bases between. Germline V gene sequence: CDR1 SGHTA, CDR2 FQGTGA. Here the CDR3 DNA reads TGTGCCAGCAGCTCCTGGAGGGACACTGAAGCTTTCTTT. Translating gives CASSSWRDTEAFF.

The V call is TRBV28, the J call TRBJ2-7, with D perhaps matching TRBD1 (5 bases). This CDR3 has 13 residues. Germline loops: CDR1 MDHEN, CDR2 SYDVKM. Trimming cost V 4 bases and J 1 base, with 8 bases left between them. The CDR3 loop is CASSSTVSYEQYF. For the CDR3, the DNA is TGTGCCAGCAGTTCGACAGTTTCCTACGAGCAGTACTTC.